The 28 T cell receptor beta chains below all came from one sample that was sequenced in a study of CD8 T cells in ankylosing spondylitis. TCRdb reprocessed the 5' RACE reads with MiXCR, giving one entry per CDR3 protein. The data hold just under 350,000 distinct CDR3 sequences, with 14% to 15% observed a single time. The specimen sequenced was blood, either unsorted or a sorted T cell fraction (not recorded which). These receptors all come from a male donor with ankylosing spondylitis or in good health (not recorded which).

This clonotype was seen many times. The chain has TRBV7-2 and TRBJ2-5; the D is unclear. Trimming stripped 1 base from V and 7 bases from J, with 10 bases between. The length of the CDR3 is 13 residues. Germline assignment: CDR1 SGHTA and CDR2 FQGNSA. The CDR3 DNA reads as TGTGCCAGCAGCTTAGGACCCCTCGGGACCCAGTACTTC. Amino acid sequence: CASSLGPLGTQYF.

This clonotype was counted only a few times. V is TRBV5-1 and J is TRBJ2-7; the match to TRBD1 covers 8 bases. The CDR3 contains 15 residues. CDR1 and CDR2 from the germline V gene are SGHRS and YFSETQ. Trimming cost V 7 bases and J 0 bases; bases outside gene matches: 9. CDR3 bases: TGCGCCAGCTCAGGGGGACAGGTGATCTCCTACGAGCAGTACTTC. This translates into CASSGGQVISYEQYF.

This clonotype was seen many times. The chain joins TRBV5-1 to TRBJ2-1, with 10 bases fitting TRBD1. Germline CDR1 SGHRS, CDR2 YFSETQ. The CDR3 totals 15 residues. The trim removed 4 bases at V and 7 bases at J, leaving 8 bases unmatched. CDR3 sequence: CASSPGTGEGNEQFF. The CDR3 DNA is TGCGCCAGCAGCCCCGGGACAGGGGAAGGAAATGAGCAGTTCTTC. Looking up the rest from reference TRBV5-1 and TRBJ2-1 gives the full variable domain: KAGVTQTPRYLIKTRGQQVTLSCSPISGHRSVSWYQQTPGQGLQFLFEYFSETQRNKGNFPGRFSGRQFSNSRSEMNVSTLELGDSALYLCASSPGTGEGNEQFFGPGTRLTVL.

This clonotype was seen a few times. This chain connects TRBV7-9 to TRBJ2-5, with 8 bases that match TRBD1. Losses at the gene ends were 4 bases for V and 7 bases for J; bases not matched to a gene: 8. The CDR3 runs 14 residues. Germline V gene sequence: CDR1 SEHNR, CDR2 FQNEAQ (reference sequence). The CDR3 nucleotides are TGTGCCAGCAGCTCGGGACAGGCGATCGGGACCCAGTACTTC. This codes for CASSSGQAIGTQYF.

In this sample, this clonotype turned up a few times. The CDR3 DNA reads TGTGCCAGTAAGGCGGGGGGCAGAGAGCAGTTCTTC. This sequence encodes CASKAGGREQFF. The genes are TRBV19 and TRBJ2-1, with 8 nucleotides matching TRBD2. After removal of 7 bases from V and 10 bases from J, the junction contained 6 bases not matched to a gene. Germline CDR1 reads LNHDA; CDR2 reads SQIVND (reference sequence). The CDR3 is 12 residues long.

The rearrangement uses TRBV12-3 or TRBV12-4 and TRBJ2-5; D gene unclear. The CDR3 consists of 13 residues. Trimming stripped 3 bases from V and 7 bases from J, with 12 bases between. This chain's CDR3 is CASSFGEMGTQYF. DNA for the CDR3: TGTGCCAGCAGTTTTGGGGAAATGGGGACCCAGTACTTC.

This clonotype has just a few counts. The V call is TRBV10-3, the J call TRBJ1-6; D not certain. Germline CDR1 reads ENHRY; CDR2 reads SYGVKD. Trimming cost V 7 bases and J 10 bases, with 14 bases left between them. The CDR3 covers 13 residues. As DNA, the CDR3 is TGTGCCATCACCCCCGAGGTCAGATCACCCCTCCACTTT. This codes for CAITPEVRSPLHF.

J is TRBJ2-6 and V is TRBV25-1, with D tentatively TRBD1 (5 bases). The CDR3 is 19 residues long. V was trimmed by 4 bases and J by 2 bases, leaving 21 bases between them. Germline CDR1 reads MGHDK; CDR2 reads SYGVNS. Here the CDR3 reads CASSASTAPLTTGANVLTF. CDR3 nucleotides: TGTGCCAGCAGTGCCTCGACAGCACCCCTAACAACTGGGGCCAACGTCCTGACTTTC.

The gene calls are TRBV6-5 and TRBJ1-2, with D perhaps matching TRBD1 (5 bases). Trimming stripped 2 bases from V and 4 bases from J, with 17 bases between. CDR3 length: 16 amino acids. Germline assignment: CDR1 MNHEY and CDR2 SVGAGI. CDR3 DNA sequence: TGTGCCAGCAGTTACACGGCTGACAGTACACTCTATGGCTACACCTTC. Amino acids: CASSYTADSTLYGYTF.

The chain recombines TRBV5-1 with TRBJ2-1, with 12 bases that match TRBD2. The J segment lost 4 bases and the V segment lost 4 bases, leaving 6 bases of the junction unmatched. The germline gives CDR1 SGHRS, CDR2 YFSETQ. This CDR3 is 16 amino acids long. The CDR3 DNA reads TGCGCCAGCAGCAAACTACTAGCGGGGGGATACAATGAGCAGTTCTTC. It specifies CASSKLLAGGYNEQFF.

The chain has TRBV3-1 and TRBJ2-1, with D possibly being TRBD2 (6 bases). CDR3 length equals 13 residues. Trimming removed 1 base at V and 15 bases at J, with 16 bases between. Germline assignment: CDR1 LGHDT and CDR2 YNNKEL (reference sequence). The CDR3 DNA follows: TGTGCCAGCAGCCAAGGGCTAGGGGCCGGGGGGTTCTTC. This sequence encodes CASSQGLGAGGFF.

The CDR3 loop reads CASSLGRDIINAEAFF. The CDR3 DNA reads as TGTGCCAGCAGCTTAGGCCGGGACATTATTAACGCTGAAGCTTTCTTT. V gene TRBV7-9 combines with J gene TRBJ1-1, with D possibly TRBD1 on 6 matching bases. Germline assignment: CDR1 SEHNR and CDR2 FQNEAQ (reference sequence). CDR3 length: 16 amino acids. V was cut by 1 base and J by 6 bases, with 18 bases left in between.

A few counts support this clonotype. V gene TRBV5-1 combines with J gene TRBJ1-6; D is uncertain. This CDR3 is built from 14 residues. The germline V gene has CDR1 SGHRS and CDR2 YFSETQ. Trimming pared 4 bases from V and 8 bases from J, leaving 13 bases between. This CDR3 is CASSQDGQYSPLHF. DNA of the CDR3: TGCGCCAGCAGCCAGGACGGTCAATATTCACCCCTCCACTTT. Full variable domain (missing parts from reference TRBV5-1 and TRBJ1-6): KAGVTQTPRYLIKTRGQQVTLSCSPISGHRSVSWYQQTPGQGLQFLFEYFSETQRNKGNFPGRFSGRQFSNSRSEMNVSTLELGDSALYLCASSQDGQYSPLHFGNGTRLTVT.

This rearrangement joins TRBV7-2 to TRBJ1-5, with D maybe TRBD1 (5 bases). The CDR3 spans 12 residues. Germline V gives CDR1 SGHTA, CDR2 FQGNSA. The germline V and J ends were trimmed by 2 bases and 9 bases, with 8 bases remaining between them. CDR3 sequence: CASSLPGLPQHF. The CDR3 coding sequence is TGTGCCAGCAGCTTACCAGGGCTGCCCCAGCATTTT.

This clonotype showed up many times. The chain couples TRBV5-6 to TRBJ2-7, with D unresolved. The V end was cut by 2 bases, the J end by 8 bases, with 11 bases between. Germline-derived CDR1 and CDR2 are SGHDT and YYEEEE. The CDR3 runs 12 residues. As DNA, the CDR3 is TGTGCCAGCAGCTTAGCAACTGGAAAGCAGTACTTC. This translates into CASSLATGKQYF.

The chain is built from TRBV12-3 or TRBV12-4 and TRBJ1-4; the D gene is possibly TRBD1 (6 bases). CDR3 length: 14 residues. With 6 bases removed from V and 3 bases from J, the gap between germline ends came to 11 bases. The CDR3 region is CASRRQGSNEKLFF. CDR3 coding DNA: TGTGCCAGCAGGCGTCAGGGGTCTAATGAAAAACTGTTTTTT.

This chain uses TRBV5-5 with TRBJ2-5; D unresolved. The V gene lost 3 bases and the J gene lost 5 bases, with 11 bases spanning the gap. Germline V gene sequence: CDR1 SGHKS, CDR2 YYEKEE (reference sequence). The length of the CDR3 is 13 residues. The CDR3: CASSSSPPETQYF. In nucleotides, the CDR3 is TGTGCCAGCAGCTCATCTCCCCCGGAGACCCAGTACTTC.

The chain carries TRBV10-3 and TRBJ2-5; D is unclear. The V gene's germline CDR1 is ENHRY and CDR2 SYGVKD. The CDR3 has 13 amino acids. Trimming took off 1 base at V and 4 bases at J, with 7 bases between the two ends. CDR3 coding DNA: TGTGCCATCAGTGAGTTGGCCGGAGAGACCCAGTACTTC. Translating gives CAISELAGETQYF.

This clonotype occurred a few times. The V call is TRBV28, the J call TRBJ2-5, with 12 bases that match TRBD1. This CDR3 comprises 17 residues. The V gene's germline CDR1 is MDHEN and CDR2 SYDVKM. Germline trimming cut 5 bases from V and 4 bases from J; bases unmatched to any gene: 11. The CDR3 spells CASSLEGTGGSGETQYF. CDR3 DNA: TGTGCCAGCAGTCTCGAAGGGACAGGGGGCTCCGGAGAGACCCAGTACTTC.

V is TRBV12-3 or TRBV12-4 and J is TRBJ2-1; 8 bases line up with TRBD2. J gave up 9 bases and V 1 base, and 5 bases lay outside the gene matches. The CDR3 totals 14 residues. CDR3 in amino acids: CASSLDGTRGEQFF. Written as DNA, the CDR3 is TGTGCCAGCAGTTTAGATGGGACTAGGGGTGAGCAGTTCTTC.

This clonotype was observed many times. V usage is TRBV20-1 and J usage is TRBJ1-5; possible D gene TRBD1, 6 bases. The length of the CDR3 is 13 residues. Deletions cut 3 bases from V and 4 bases from J, with 10 bases between. CDR1 is DFQATT, CDR2 SNEGSKA, per germline (reference sequence). CDR3 bases: TGCAGTGCTAGGGACAGCGTAAATCAGCCCCAGCATTTT. As protein: CSARDSVNQPQHF.

This clonotype occurred many times. CDR3 DNA sequence: TGTGCCAGCAGACCCAGGCTTACCTCTGGAAACACCATATATTTT. It is translated as CASRPRLTSGNTIYF. V is TRBV12-3 or TRBV12-4 and J is TRBJ1-3; D is uncertain. V shed 6 bases and J shed 0 bases, with 12 bases lying between them. The CDR3 has 15 residues.

This clonotype has more than one count but fewer than ten. The chain couples TRBV27 to TRBJ2-7, with 9 bases aligning to TRBD1. V lost 7 bases and J lost 3; bases outside the gene matches: 7. Germline V gene sequence: CDR1 MNHEY, CDR2 SMNVEV (reference sequence). The CDR3 spans 14 residues. DNA of the CDR3: TGTGCCAGCACCTCCCGGGACAGGGACTACGAGCAGTACTTC. Translation gives CASTSRDRDYEQYF.

There are a few counts of this clonotype. The chain has TRBV3-1 and TRBJ1-4; D possibly corresponds to TRBD1 (5 bases). CDR1 LGHDT and CDR2 YNNKEL come from the germline V gene (reference sequence). The ends were cut back, 2 bases at V and 4 bases at J, with 8 bases in the middle. There are 14 residues in the CDR3. DNA of the CDR3: TGTGCCAGCAGCCAAAGGGACGGTAATGAAAAACTGTTTTTT. Translation: CASSQRDGNEKLFF.

This clonotype was seen only a few times. V usage is TRBV20-1 and J usage is TRBJ2-7; a weak D match, TRBD1 (6 bases). The germline CDR1 and CDR2 sequences are DFQATT and SNEGSKA (reference sequence). The CDR3 consists of 12 residues. V lost 4 bases, J lost 4 bases, and 11 bases lay in between. The CDR3 nucleotides are TGCAGTGCTATGAACAGGGCGTACGAGCAGTACTTC. Translating gives CSAMNRAYEQYF.

Only a few counts were recorded for this clonotype. Germline and junction disagree at one end, which may indicate a read error. The chain links TRBV5-1 to TRBJ2-5; weak D call: TRBD1 (5 bases). Germline CDR1 is SGHRS and CDR2 is YFSETQ. The CDR3 contains 14 residues. In DNA, the CDR3 is TGTGCCAGCAGTTTAGGGGCGGCCCAAGAGACCCAGTACTTC. Translation: CASSLGAAQETQYF. Drawing the rest from reference TRBV5-1 and TRBJ2-5, the complete variable domain is KAGVTQTPRYLIKTRGQQVTLSCSPISGHRSVSWYQQTPGQGLQFLFEYFSETQRNKGNFPGRFSGRQFSNSRSEMNVSTLELGDSALYLCASSLGAAQETQYFGPGTRLLVL.

V is TRBV7-9 and J is TRBJ2-2, with D possibly matching TRBD2 (7 bases). Trimming pared 5 bases from V and 6 bases from J, leaving 19 bases between. Germline CDR1 and CDR2: SEHNR and FQNEAQ (reference sequence). The CDR3 has 16 amino acids. The CDR3, as DNA: TGTGCCAGCAGCCGCTTAGGGGGACTACAACCCGGGGAGCTGTTTTTT. Residues: CASSRLGGLQPGELFF.

This clonotype was detected only a few times. This chain links TRBV20-1 with TRBJ2-7; D remains unclear. The V end was cut by 5 bases, the J end by 0 bases, with 8 bases between. The germline gives CDR1 DFQATT, CDR2 SNEGSKA (reference sequence). The CDR3 spans 12 residues. CDR3 DNA: TGCAGTGCTGCGACCGTCTCCTACGAGCAGTACTTC. It encodes CSAATVSYEQYF.